The 5 T cell receptor beta chains in this list originate from one sample, sequenced in a study of blood T cell repertoires in COVID-19. Measured with immunoSEQ multiplex PCR; TCRdb has only the in-frame clones, and not every one. The data contain 70,000 to 95,000 clones, over 80% of them seen just once; the ten biggest clones take up 6.3%. Sample: peripheral blood. Receptors originate from a woman aged 55 to 70 with active COVID-19.

V and J are TRBV29-1 and TRBJ2-3; 8 nucleotides agree with TRBD1. This CDR3 has 13 amino acids. CDR1 is SQVTM, CDR2 ANQGSEA, per germline. V lost 6 bases to trimming and J lost 4 bases; unmatched junction nucleotides: 6. The CDR3 DNA follows: TGCAGCGTACGGACAGGGACGGCAGATACGCAGTATTTT. This gives the protein CSVRTGTADTQYF.

This clone has just one count. The chain is built from TRBV19 and TRBJ1-4; 10 bases map to TRBD1. Looked up from germline, CDR1 is LNHDA and CDR2 is SQIVND (reference sequence). V lost 9 bases and J lost 6; bases outside the gene matches: 4. The CDR3 contains 13 residues. In DNA form, the CDR3 reads TGTGCCAGCGGGGACAGGGGACATGAAAAACTGTTTTTT. It codes for CASGDRGHEKLFF.

The chain uses TRBV29-1 and TRBJ2-5, with TRBD1 matching over 11 bases. This CDR3 is built from 13 residues. Looked up from germline, CDR1 is SQVTM and CDR2 is ANQGSEA. Trimming removed 7 bases from V and 5 bases from J; junction bases left unmatched: 6. CDR3 nucleotides: TGCAGCGCTTGGACAGGGGGCAAGGAGACCCAGTACTTC. It specifies CSAWTGGKETQYF.

This clone is categorized as medium-sized. The chain has TRBV19 and TRBJ1-2; 7 bases agree with TRBD1. Germline V lookup: CDR1 LNHDA, CDR2 SQIVND (reference sequence). V lost 6 bases and J lost 6; bases outside the gene matches: 7. The CDR3 is made up of 13 amino acids. The CDR3 spells CASSPTGFDGYTF. CDR3 sequence (DNA): TGTGCCAGTAGCCCGACAGGGTTCGATGGCTACACCTTC.

V is TRBV7-8 and J is TRBJ2-5; 10 bases align to TRBD1. The germline V gene encodes CDR1 SGHVS and CDR2 FQNEAQ. This CDR3 has 17 amino acids. Germline trimming cut 2 bases from V and 5 bases from J; bases unmatched to any gene: 11. The CDR3 loop reads CASSLWTGTGVRETQYF. CDR3 in DNA: TGTGCCAGCAGCTTATGGACCGGGACAGGGGTACGGGAGACCCAGTACTTC.